The 32 T cell receptor beta chains below were found in one sample sequenced in a study of vaccination and CD4 T cells after COVID-19. No antigens are known for them. Sample treatment: roughly 11-day PBMC culture with coronavirus spike peptide pools or control peptides (ViraFEST assay). Unexposed donor CD4+ T cells predated the COVID-19 pandemic, collected 2011-2018. Cultured CD4+ T cell DNA was sequenced using the Oncomine TCR Beta short-read assay. Researchers extracted genomic DNA from CD4+ T cells that had been cultured. TCRdb used MiXCR to reprocess the PCR reads, holding one entry per CDR3 protein. The repertoire consists of about 7,800 distinct CDR3 sequences, with approximately 40% occurring once and the leading ten covering 30% to 35%. The specimen sequenced was CD4+ T cells from blood, cultured in vitro. These receptors were obtained from a human donor in good health.

This clonotype showed up just a few times. The chain employs TRBV7-6 and TRBJ2-6, with D unresolved. The V end was cut by 2 bases, the J end by 2 bases, with 1 base between. Germline CDR1 and CDR2: SGHVS and FNYEAQ. The CDR3 extends over 13 amino acids. The CDR3 region is CASSLTGANVLTF. The CDR3 nucleotides read TGTGCCAGCAGCTTAACTGGGGCCAACGTCCTGACTTTC.

The rearrangement joins TRBV2 to TRBJ1-1, with D perhaps matching TRBD1 (6 bases). The V end lost 7 bases, the J end lost 5 bases, and 14 bases lay between the germline ends. Germline V gene sequence: CDR1 SNHLY, CDR2 FYNNEI. This CDR3 region has 13 residues. The CDR3 DNA sequence: TGTGCCAGCAAACAACAGGGATTGACTGAAGCTTTCTTT. Protein product: CASKQQGLTEAFF.

The chain couples TRBV11-2 to TRBJ1-5, with TRBD1 as a possible D gene (5 bases). The CDR3 is 13 residues long. Trimming took 5 bases from V and 6 from J, leaving 11 bases between them. Per germline, CDR1 SGHAT and CDR2 FQNNGV. The CDR3 DNA reads TGTGCCAGCAGCGGGGGAGGAAGTCAGCCCCAGCATTTT. Translation: CASSGGGSQPQHF.

This clonotype was counted only a few times. The rearrangement links TRBV7-9 to TRBJ2-7, with D possibly being TRBD1 (6 bases). Germline V gives CDR1 SEHNR, CDR2 FQNEAQ (reference sequence). Trimming pared 0 bases from V and 9 bases from J, leaving 12 bases between. The CDR3 sequence is 13 residues long. This CDR3 reads CASSLAGAQGQYF. CDR3 sequence (DNA): TGTGCCAGCAGCTTAGCGGGGGCACAGGGGCAGTACTTC. Full variable domain (outside the CDR3, taken from reference TRBV7-9 and TRBJ2-7): DTGVSQNPRHKITKRGQNVTFRCDPISEHNRLYWYRQTLGQGPEFLTYFQNEAQLEKSRLLSDRFSAERPKGSFSTLEIQRTEQGDSAMYLCASSLAGAQGQYFGPGTRLTVT.

This chain joins TRBV28 and TRBJ1-5; the D gene is possibly TRBD1 (5 bases). Germline V gene data show CDR1 as MDHEN and CDR2 as SYDVKM. This CDR3 is 11 amino acids long. V lost 2 bases to trimming and J lost 9 bases, with 5 bases between them. CDR3 sequence (DNA): TGTGCCAGCAGTTTAGGGGGGCCCCAGCATTTT. Amino acid sequence: CASSLGGPQHF. The whole variable domain, remainder taken from reference TRBV28 and TRBJ1-5, is DVKVTQSSRYLVKRTGEKVFLECVQDMDHENMFWYRQDPGLGLRLIYFSYDVKMKEKGDIPEGYSVSREKKERFSLILESASTNQTSMYLCASSLGGPQHFGDGTRLSIL.

There are a few counts of this clonotype. This chain connects TRBV20-1 to TRBJ1-1; possible D gene TRBD1, 6 bases. CDR1 is DFQATT and CDR2 is SNEGSKA in the germline V gene (reference sequence). The CDR3 is made up of 15 amino acids. Trimming stripped 4 bases from V and 1 base from J, with 16 bases between. In DNA, the CDR3 is TGCAGTGCTAAGGGGGGTCAGGGGTGGAACACTGAAGCTTTCTTT. This codes for CSAKGGQGWNTEAFF.

This clonotype was counted a few times. V gene TRBV27 combines with J gene TRBJ2-7; 9 positions agree with TRBD2. This CDR3 has 16 residues. The germline CDR1 and CDR2 sequences are MNHEY and SMNVEV (reference sequence). J gave up 2 bases and V 5 bases, and 10 bases lay outside the gene matches. CDR3 sequence (DNA): TGTGCCAGCAGTCTTACCGGGACTAGCCTAACCTACGAGCAGTACTTC. It encodes CASSLTGTSLTYEQYF.

This clonotype was observed a handful of times. V is TRBV20-1 and J is TRBJ2-7; weak D call: TRBD1 (6 bases). The CDR3 extends over 14 amino acids. With 0 bases removed from V and 5 bases from J, the gap between germline ends came to 14 bases. Germline CDR1 and CDR2: DFQATT and SNEGSKA (reference sequence). CDR3 in DNA: TGCAGTGCTAGAGATCCAGGGGCTGTCAACGAGCAGTACTTC. Translation: CSARDPGAVNEQYF.

The CDR3 DNA follows: TGTGCCAGCAGGGAAAGCGGGAGGGCCCAAGAGACCCAGTACTTC. Protein product: CASRESGRAQETQYF. The V call is TRBV28, the J call TRBJ2-5; 10 positions agree with TRBD2. The CDR3 runs to 15 residues. Germline lookup yields CDR1 MDHEN and CDR2 SYDVKM. The J segment lost 1 base and the V segment lost 6 bases, leaving 5 bases of the junction unmatched.

V is TRBV7-9 and J is TRBJ2-7; 8 bases are shared with TRBD2. The CDR3 loop spans 13 amino acids. The germline V gene has CDR1 SEHNR and CDR2 FQNEAQ (reference sequence). J lost 5 bases, V lost 4 bases, and 4 bases had no gene match. The CDR3 region has the DNA TGTGCCAGCAGCTCCCGGGGGGGCCACGAGCAGTACTTC. It codes for CASSSRGGHEQYF.

J is TRBJ2-7 and V is TRBV20-1; 9 bases map to TRBD2. The germline CDR1 and CDR2 sequences are DFQATT and SNEGSKA (reference sequence). V lost 5 bases, J lost 1 base, and 9 bases stayed unmatched. This CDR3 has 15 residues. The CDR3 is CSALSSAGGSYEQYF. CDR3 nucleotide sequence: TGCAGTGCTCTCTCTTCAGCGGGAGGTTCCTACGAGCAGTACTTC.

The gene calls are TRBV28 and TRBJ1-1; D is uncertain. The CDR3 spans 14 residues. Trimming shortened V by 6 bases and J by 0 bases, and 11 bases separated the two germline ends. CDR1 and CDR2 (germline): MDHEN, SYDVKM. Here the CDR3 reads CASSPTWLNTEAFF. The CDR3 bases are TGTGCCAGCAGCCCAACTTGGCTGAACACTGAAGCTTTCTTT.

The chain couples TRBV20-1 to TRBJ2-7, with 13 nucleotides matching TRBD2. Germline V lookup: CDR1 DFQATT, CDR2 SNEGSKA (reference sequence). The CDR3 sequence is 14 residues long. J was trimmed by 3 bases and V by 6 bases; bases with no gene match: 5. The CDR3: CSAELAGGIYEQYF. In nucleotides, the CDR3 is TGCAGTGCGGAACTAGCGGGAGGGATCTACGAGCAGTACTTC.

The J gene is TRBJ2-1, the V gene TRBV20-1, with TRBD1 matching 9 bases. Germline-derived CDR1 and CDR2 are DFQATT and SNEGSKA (reference sequence). This CDR3 spans 13 amino acids. CDR3 in DNA: TGCGGGGGCGGGGACAGGGTTGCATATGAGCAGTTCTTC. The encoded protein is CGGGDRVAYEQFF.

The CDR3 reads CAGGVTDTQYF. The DNA of the CDR3 is TGTGCCGGGGGGGTCACAGATACGCAGTATTTT. This chain joins TRBV2 and TRBJ2-3; 7 bases map to TRBD2. CDR1 SNHLY and CDR2 FYNNEI come from the germline V gene. This CDR3 is built from 11 residues. V was clipped by 11 bases and J by 2 bases; unmatched bases: 1.

The gene calls are TRBV11-2 and TRBJ1-1; D might be TRBD1 (5 bases). CDR1 and CDR2 (germline): SGHAT, FQNNGV. This CDR3 region has 17 residues. V was trimmed by 4 bases and J by 4 bases, leaving 22 bases between them. CDR3 loop: CASSYQFGSGPSTEAFF. The CDR3 DNA is TGTGCCAGCAGCTACCAGTTTGGTTCAGGGCCAAGCACTGAAGCTTTCTTT.

This chain connects TRBV6-1 to TRBJ1-5, with D perhaps matching TRBD1 (5 bases). V lost 3 bases, J lost 7 bases, and 13 bases lay in between. The CDR3 has 14 residues. Germline V lookup: CDR1 MNHNS, CDR2 SASEGT. Written as DNA, the CDR3 is TGTGCCAGCAGTGATGGGCAGGGTAGGCAGCCCCAGCATTTT. Translated, it gives CASSDGQGRQPQHF.

The chain joins TRBV5-4 to TRBJ1-3, with a tentative D call TRBD1 (6 bases). The CDR3 consists of 15 residues. V lost 0 bases to trimming and J lost 2 bases, with 9 bases between them. The V gene's germline CDR1 is SGHNT and CDR2 YYREEE (reference sequence). In nucleotides, the CDR3 is TGTGCCAGCAGCTTGGCCGCAGGGGCTGGAAACACCATATATTTT. Translated: CASSLAAGAGNTIYF.

The V call is TRBV6-2 or TRBV6-3, the J call TRBJ2-7, with TRBD2 matching over 10 bases. After removal of 2 bases from V and 2 bases from J, the junction contained 6 bases not matched to a gene. Germline loops: CDR1 MNHEY, CDR2 SVGEGT. CDR3 length: 16 residues. Here the CDR3 DNA reads TGTGCCAGCAGTTACGCGGGACTAGCGTCGGCCTACGAGCAGTACTTC. This codes for CASSYAGLASAYEQYF.

The genes are TRBV14 and TRBJ2-2; the D call may be TRBD1 or TRBD2 (5 bases each). Per germline, CDR1 SGHDN and CDR2 FVKESK. V dropped 0 bases and J dropped 4 bases, with 9 bases sitting between them. The CDR3 is 15 amino acids. This CDR3 is CASSQEGRITGELFF. Here the CDR3 DNA reads TGTGCCAGCAGCCAAGAGGGACGGATCACCGGGGAGCTGTTTTTT.

Points on this clonotype: Here the CDR3 omits its conserved ending phenylalanine or tryptophan, so a read error is the likely source. The V call is TRBV20-1, the J call TRBJ1-2; D remains unclear. Germline V gene data show CDR1 as DFQATT and CDR2 as SNEGSKA (reference sequence). Trimming shortened V by 0 bases and J by 3 bases, and 14 bases separated the two germline ends. The CDR3 is 15 amino acids. The CDR3: CSARDRPGSDYGYTL. The CDR3 DNA reads TGCAGTGCTAGAGATCGACCCGGGTCAGACTATGGCTACACCCTC.

The chain combines TRBV10-3 with TRBJ2-7, with a weak D call TRBD1 (5 bases). The CDR3 loop spans 19 amino acids. CDR1 and CDR2 from the germline V gene are ENHRY and SYGVKD. Trimming pared 0 bases from V and 4 bases from J, leaving 25 bases between. For the CDR3, the DNA is TGTGCCATCAGTGAGTCGGGGCGTGGACGGATAGACGGCCTATACGAGCAGTACTTC. Translation gives CAISESGRGRIDGLYEQYF.

The chain joins TRBV28 to TRBJ2-5; 11 bases agree with TRBD1. The germline CDR1 and CDR2 sequences are MDHEN and SYDVKM. This CDR3 contains 16 residues. J gave up 1 base and V 5 bases, and 6 bases lay outside the gene matches. This CDR3 reads CASSKGGQGVQETQYF. The DNA for the CDR3 is TGTGCCAGCAGTAAGGGGGGACAGGGGGTCCAAGAGACCCAGTACTTC.

The V gene is TRBV24-1, the J gene TRBJ2-7; weak D call: TRBD2 (6 bases). The germline gives CDR1 KGHDR, CDR2 SFDVKD. CDR3 size: 13 residues. V shed 10 bases and J shed 5 bases, with 17 bases lying between them. CDR3 sequence: CATTPGRPHEQYF. The CDR3 coding sequence is TGTGCCACGACCCCGGGGAGGCCCCACGAGCAGTACTTC.

The table lists this clonotype with a count of one. The V gene is TRBV20-1, the J gene TRBJ2-1; 12 bases map to TRBD2. Trimming took 5 bases from V and 9 from J; bases not matched to a gene: 11. The CDR3 sequence is 15 residues long. Germline lookup yields CDR1 DFQATT and CDR2 SNEGSKA (reference sequence). DNA of the CDR3: TGCAGTGCTCCAGACCTAGCGGGAGGGCCTGGTGAGCAGTTCTTC. This gives the protein CSAPDLAGGPGEQFF.

This clonotype has more than one count but fewer than ten. The CDR3 sequence: CASSFQGTEAFF. CDR3 nucleotide sequence: TGTGCCAGCAGTTTCCAGGGCACTGAAGCTTTCTTT. This chain joins TRBV28 and TRBJ1-1; D might be TRBD1 (5 bases). Germline V CDR1 and CDR2: MDHEN, SYDVKM. The CDR3 length is 12 residues. Trimming pared 3 bases from V and 4 bases from J, leaving 6 bases between.

The chain links TRBV28 to TRBJ1-3; a weak D match, TRBD1 (5 bases). The CDR3 has 16 residues. V was trimmed by 1 base and J by 2 bases, leaving 12 bases between them. CDR1 and CDR2 (germline): MDHEN, SYDVKM. DNA for the CDR3: TGTGCCAGCAGTTTATTAATCGGGGCAGCTGGAAACACCATATATTTT. This sequence encodes CASSLLIGAAGNTIYF. Based on the CDR3 plus reference TRBV28 and TRBJ1-3, the full variable domain is DVKVTQSSRYLVKRTGEKVFLECVQDMDHENMFWYRQDPGLGLRLIYFSYDVKMKEKGDIPEGYSVSREKKERFSLILESASTNQTSMYLCASSLLIGAAGNTIYFGEGSWLTVV.

This clonotype was picked up a small number of times. J is TRBJ1-6 and V is TRBV7-2, with D uncertain. CDR3 length: 15 amino acids. The germline V gene has CDR1 SGHTA and CDR2 FQGNSA. V shed 5 bases and J shed 5 bases, with 13 bases lying between them. CDR3 coding DNA: TGTGCCAGCAGCGACCTCGGACGAGATAATTCACCCCTCCACTTT. Amino acid sequence: CASSDLGRDNSPLHF. Full variable domain (outside the CDR3, taken from reference TRBV7-2 and TRBJ1-6): GAGVSQSPSNKVTEKGKDVELRCDPISGHTALYWYRQSLGQGLEFLIYFQGNSAPDKSGLPSDRFSAERTGGSVSTLTIQRTQQEDSAVYLCASSDLGRDNSPLHFGNGTRLTVT.

This clonotype has more than one count but fewer than ten. The gene calls are TRBV10-3 and TRBJ2-5; D is possibly TRBD1 or TRBD2 (5 bases each). The germline V gene has CDR1 ENHRY and CDR2 SYGVKD. There are 17 residues in the CDR3. Trimming pared 6 bases from V and 3 bases from J, leaving 23 bases between. The CDR3: CAIRRGTDDTRKETQYF. The DNA of the CDR3 is TGTGCCATCAGGAGGGGAACTGACGACACTAGAAAAGAGACCCAGTACTTC.

The chain links TRBV6-2 or TRBV6-3 to TRBJ2-7, with 9 bases fitting TRBD1. Germline CDR1 reads MNHEY; CDR2 reads SVGEGT. There are 18 residues in the CDR3. V lost 4 bases, J lost 7 bases, and 20 bases stayed unmatched. Written as DNA, the CDR3 is TGTGCCAGCAGTTCAACCTCCGGGGGACCGACAGGGGGGAGGGAGCAGTACTTC. It yields the protein CASSSTSGGPTGGREQYF.

This clonotype was picked up one time. The chain links TRBV25-1 to TRBJ1-2; TRBD1 might be the D (5 bases). V shed 6 bases and J shed 3 bases, with 8 bases lying between them. This CDR3 has 12 amino acids. Per germline, CDR1 MGHDK and CDR2 SYGVNS. CDR3: CASRGGDYGYTF. In DNA, the CDR3 is TGTGCCAGCAGGGGGGGGGACTATGGCTACACCTTC.

The genes are TRBV7-8 and TRBJ2-7; a possible D gene is TRBD2 (5 bases). The ends were cut back, 4 bases at V and 3 bases at J, with 13 bases in the middle. CDR3 length equals 14 residues. Germline values: CDR1 SGHVS, CDR2 FQNEAQ. As DNA, the CDR3 is TGTGCCAGCAGCTGGAAACGGGGTAGCTACGAGCAGTACTTC. Translation gives CASSWKRGSYEQYF.